This T cell receptor (beta chain) appears in the sequencing data of a study of beta chain features in type 1 diabetes. The study's findings and limits: VDJ junctions in type 1 diabetes patients carried more deletions and fewer insertions. Patients with Type 1 diabetes showed moderately but significantly shorter TCRB CDR3s in all four CD4+ subsets.

A remark on this clone: Its target is unknown.

The isolated RNA, all of it, was reverse transcribed, so expressed TCRB transcripts were what got sequenced. TCRdb's table, derived via immunoSEQ multiplex PCR, lists solely in-frame clones and lacks some. This table has around 260,000 clones, approximately 24% appearing once. The V gene end was trimmed by 0 bases and the J gene end by 7 bases; junction bases not matched to a gene: 17. The CDR3 extends over 19 amino acids. The germline V gene encodes CDR1 MGHRA and CDR2 YSYEKL. This TCR came from a woman aged 25 to 39 with type 1 diabetes. Input material: naive CD4+ T cells from blood. The V and J genes are TRBV4-1 and TRBJ2-1, with 8 bases aligning to TRBD2. CDR3: CASSQDGFSPGLGTNEQFF. CDR3 sequence (DNA): TGCGCCAGCAGCCAAGATGGGTTCAGTCCGGGACTAGGCACAAATGAGCAGTTCTTC.